Listed below are T cell receptor beta chains from one sample, sequenced in a study of blood T cell repertoires in COVID-19. Data came from immunoSEQ multiplex PCR; TCRdb stores just in-frame clones and leaves some out. The sample holds some 390,000 clones, more than 80% seen once. The specimen sequenced was PBMCs or T cells enriched from blood (not recorded which). The source is a man aged 25-45 years who had recovered from COVID-19. Both conserved end residues are part of each CDR3. A D gene is named only where the DNA matches it firmly. Clone size, where shown, is once, few, many, or a class for clones that have expanded.

CDR3nt: TGTGCCAGCAGCCATCCTTGGGACAGCGAAAAACTGTTTTTT
CDR3aa: CASSHPWDSEKLFF
d_gene: TRBD1
j_gene: TRBJ1-4
abundance: .
v_gene: TRBV4-2

CDR3nt: TGTGCCAGCAGCCTTCGGAGGACAGGGGTGCTCCGGGATGGCTACACCTTC
CDR3aa: CASSLRRTGVLRDGYTF
d_gene: TRBD1
j_gene: TRBJ1-2
abundance: .
v_gene: TRBV11-2

CDR3nt: TGTGCCAGCAGTTTAGAGGCAGCATACACTGAAGCTTTCTTT
CDR3aa: CASSLEAAYTEAFF
d_gene: .
j_gene: TRBJ1-1
abundance: .
v_gene: TRBV28

CDR3nt: TGTGCCACCAGTGATTTGGGGACTAGCGGGATTGAGACCCAGTACTTC
CDR3aa: CATSDLGTSGIETQYF
d_gene: TRBD2
j_gene: TRBJ2-5
abundance: .
v_gene: TRBV24-1

CDR3nt: TGTGCCAGCAGAACGACAGGGACAGGGCTCCCTGAGCAGTTCTTC
CDR3aa: CASRTTGTGLPEQFF
d_gene: TRBD1
j_gene: TRBJ2-1
abundance: .
v_gene: TRBV6-5

CDR3nt: TGTGCCAGCAGCACAGGGACAGGGTGGCCGCTAGCGGGAGTATACGAGCAGTACTTC
CDR3aa: CASSTGTGWPLAGVYEQYF
d_gene: .
j_gene: TRBJ2-7
abundance: .
v_gene: TRBV5-8

CDR3nt: TGTGCCTGGAGTGGGGGACAGAAAAACATTCAGTACTTC
CDR3aa: CAWSGGQKNIQYF
d_gene: TRBD1
j_gene: TRBJ2-4
abundance: once
v_gene: TRBV30

CDR3nt: TGTGCCAGCAGCGGACGGACAGAGAACACCGGGGAGCTGTTTTTT
CDR3aa: CASSGRTENTGELFF
d_gene: .
j_gene: TRBJ2-2
abundance: once
v_gene: TRBV3-1/TRBV3-2

CDR3nt: TGTGCCAGCAGTTTTGGGGGGGGGAACGAGCAGTACTTC
CDR3aa: CASSFGGGNEQYF
d_gene: TRBD2
j_gene: TRBJ2-7
abundance: many
v_gene: TRBV28

CDR3nt: TGTGCCAGCAGCTTAGTTTGGGACAGCAATAGCTACGAGCAGTACTTC
CDR3aa: CASSLVWDSNSYEQYF
d_gene: TRBD1
j_gene: TRBJ2-7
abundance: .
v_gene: TRBV7-6

CDR3nt: TGTGCCAGCAGCTCACAGGGGAGGCATGGCTACACCTTC
CDR3aa: CASSSQGRHGYTF
d_gene: TRBD1
j_gene: TRBJ1-2
abundance: .
v_gene: TRBV5-4

CDR3nt: TGTGCCAGCAGCCGAAGCGGGAATCTCAATGAGCAGTTCTTC
CDR3aa: CASSRSGNLNEQFF
d_gene: TRBD2
j_gene: TRBJ2-1
abundance: .
v_gene: TRBV3-1/TRBV3-2

CDR3nt: TGTGCCAGCAGTTTATGGGGACACCCGAACACTGAAGCTTTCTTT
CDR3aa: CASSLWGHPNTEAFF
d_gene: .
j_gene: TRBJ1-1
abundance: .
v_gene: TRBV28

CDR3nt: TGTGCCAGCTCACCACCCCTCGCAGGGGGCAACTATGGCTACACCTTC
CDR3aa: CASSPPLAGGNYGYTF
d_gene: TRBD1
j_gene: TRBJ1-2
abundance: .
v_gene: TRBV18

CDR3nt: TGTGCCAGCAGCTTGACAGGGACGTATGGCTACACCTTC
CDR3aa: CASSLTGTYGYTF
d_gene: .
j_gene: TRBJ1-2
abundance: .
v_gene: TRBV5-5

CDR3nt: TGTGCCAGCAGGGGAGGGGGGGCAAGTCTTAGCTCCTACAATGAGCAGTTCTTC
CDR3aa: CASRGGGASLSSYNEQFF
d_gene: .
j_gene: TRBJ2-1
abundance: .
v_gene: TRBV7-9

CDR3nt: TGCGCCAGCAGCCCCGGTCGACAGGGACTGGAGCAGTACTTC
CDR3aa: CASSPGRQGLEQYF
d_gene: .
j_gene: TRBJ2-7
abundance: once
v_gene: TRBV5-1

CDR3nt: TGTGCCACCAGTGATGGTTGGAGCTACGAGCAGTACTTC
CDR3aa: CATSDGWSYEQYF
d_gene: .
j_gene: TRBJ2-7
abundance: .
v_gene: TRBV24-1

CDR3nt: TGTGCCAGCAGCGTTCGAGAACAGGGGAATTCACCCCTCCACTTT
CDR3aa: CASSVREQGNSPLHF
d_gene: TRBD1
j_gene: TRBJ1-6
abundance: few
v_gene: TRBV9

CDR3nt: TGTGCCAGTAATCCACAGGGCGAGGATGAAAAACTGTTTTTT
CDR3aa: CASNPQGEDEKLFF
d_gene: .
j_gene: TRBJ1-4
abundance: .
v_gene: TRBV19

CDR3nt: TGTGCCAGCGGGACAGGAAAAGAACGACAGCCCCAGCATTTT
CDR3aa: CASGTGKERQPQHF
d_gene: TRBD1
j_gene: TRBJ1-5
abundance: .
v_gene: TRBV27

CDR3nt: TGTGCCAGCAGCCCGGGGGGCGGGAGGAACATTCAGTACTTC
CDR3aa: CASSPGGGRNIQYF
d_gene: TRBD2
j_gene: TRBJ2-4
abundance: .
v_gene: TRBV3-1/TRBV3-2

CDR3nt: TGTGCCAGTAGTCTGGGACAGCAGAACACTGAAGCTTTCTTT
CDR3aa: CASSLGQQNTEAFF
d_gene: TRBD1
j_gene: TRBJ1-1
abundance: .
v_gene: TRBV19

CDR3nt: TGTGCCAGCAGTGAAACTAGCGCAAGCTCCTACAATGAGCAGTTCTTC
CDR3aa: CASSETSASSYNEQFF
d_gene: TRBD2
j_gene: TRBJ2-1
abundance: .
v_gene: TRBV6-1

CDR3nt: TGTGCCAGCAGTATAGGACAGGGAGAAAACATTCAGTACTTC
CDR3aa: CASSIGQGENIQYF
d_gene: TRBD1
j_gene: TRBJ2-4
abundance: .
v_gene: TRBV28

CDR3nt: TGTGCCAGTAGTGGACAGACTTATAGCAATCAGCCCCAGCATTTT
CDR3aa: CASSGQTYSNQPQHF
d_gene: .
j_gene: TRBJ1-5
abundance: .
v_gene: TRBV19

CDR3nt: TGTGCCAGCAGCACTACCCCGGGGGAGAGTAGAGGGTACTACAATGAGCAGTTCTTC
CDR3aa: CASSTTPGESRGYYNEQFF
d_gene: .
j_gene: TRBJ2-1
abundance: .
v_gene: TRBV9

CDR3nt: TGTGCCTGGAGTAGGGGTAGCAATCAGCCCCAGCATTTT
CDR3aa: CAWSRGSNQPQHF
d_gene: .
j_gene: TRBJ1-5
abundance: .
v_gene: TRBV30

CDR3nt: TGTGCCAGCAGCCTGAGGTCCAGGGAAGAAAAACTGTTTTTT
CDR3aa: CASSLRSREEKLFF
d_gene: .
j_gene: TRBJ1-4
abundance: .
v_gene: TRBV3-1/TRBV3-2

CDR3nt: TGTGCCAGTAGTATAGAAGCAGGGTCAGGGGCGGAGACCCAGTACTTC
CDR3aa: CASSIEAGSGAETQYF
d_gene: .
j_gene: TRBJ2-5
abundance: .
v_gene: TRBV19

CDR3nt: TGTGCCAGCAGTTTAGTGGCAGGCGGGAACGAGCAGTACTTC
CDR3aa: CASSLVAGGNEQYF
d_gene: .
j_gene: TRBJ2-7
abundance: .
v_gene: TRBV28

CDR3nt: TGTGCCAGCAGCCAAGCTAGTCCCCGTGCTACGCAGTATTTT
CDR3aa: CASSQASPRATQYF
d_gene: .
j_gene: TRBJ2-3
abundance: .
v_gene: TRBV3-1/TRBV3-2

CDR3nt: TGTGCCAGCAGCTATCGGACAGGGTATGGCTACACCTTC
CDR3aa: CASSYRTGYGYTF
d_gene: TRBD1
j_gene: TRBJ1-2
abundance: .
v_gene: TRBV5-5

CDR3nt: TGCGCCAGCAACCTGCTAGCGGGAGTCGTCTCCTACAATGAGCAGTTCTTC
CDR3aa: CASNLLAGVVSYNEQFF
d_gene: TRBD2
j_gene: TRBJ2-1
abundance: .
v_gene: TRBV5-1

CDR3nt: TGTGCCAGCAGAGAAGGACGGGGAACTAATTCACCCCTCCACTTT
CDR3aa: CASREGRGTNSPLHF
d_gene: .
j_gene: TRBJ1-6
abundance: .
v_gene: TRBV7-9

CDR3nt: TGCAGCGTTGACAGGGTCAATGAGCAGTTCTTC
CDR3aa: CSVDRVNEQFF
d_gene: .
j_gene: TRBJ2-1
abundance: .
v_gene: TRBV29-1

CDR3nt: TGTGCCAGCAGTGGGTGGGGGGATAGCAATCAGCCCCAGCATTTT
CDR3aa: CASSGWGDSNQPQHF
d_gene: .
j_gene: TRBJ1-5
abundance: .
v_gene: TRBV28

CDR3nt: TGTGCCAGTAAGACAATTTCTGGAAACACCATATATTTT
CDR3aa: CASKTISGNTIYF
d_gene: .
j_gene: TRBJ1-3
abundance: .
v_gene: TRBV27

CDR3nt: TGTGCCAGCTCACCGGGACTAGCGGGATCAGATACGCAGTATTTT
CDR3aa: CASSPGLAGSDTQYF
d_gene: TRBD2
j_gene: TRBJ2-3
abundance: .
v_gene: TRBV18

CDR3nt: TGTGCCAGCAGCTTCGGCGCGCTAGCGGGAGGGTACGAGCAGTACTTC
CDR3aa: CASSFGALAGGYEQYF
d_gene: TRBD2
j_gene: TRBJ2-7
abundance: once
v_gene: TRBV7-9

CDR3nt: TGTGCCAGCAGCTTCGGACAGGGCAAAGCTTTCTTT
CDR3aa: CASSFGQGKAFF
d_gene: TRBD1
j_gene: TRBJ1-1
abundance: .
v_gene: TRBV12-3/TRBV12-4

CDR3nt: TGCGCCAGCAGCTCGGATTCTGACATGGCAACTAATGAAAAACTGTTTTTT
CDR3aa: CASSSDSDMATNEKLFF
d_gene: .
j_gene: TRBJ1-4
abundance: few
v_gene: TRBV5-1

CDR3nt: TGTGCCAGCAGACAGGGGGTCAGCTGGGACACTGAAGCTTTCTTT
CDR3aa: CASRQGVSWDTEAFF
d_gene: TRBD1
j_gene: TRBJ1-1
abundance: .
v_gene: TRBV28

CDR3nt: TGTGCCAGCTCAGTACACAGGGGCAATGAGCAGTTCTTC
CDR3aa: CASSVHRGNEQFF
d_gene: TRBD1
j_gene: TRBJ2-1
abundance: once
v_gene: TRBV18

CDR3nt: TGCAGCGTCGGAACGTCTGAGGGTACTGAAGCTTTCTTT
CDR3aa: CSVGTSEGTEAFF
d_gene: .
j_gene: TRBJ1-1
abundance: .
v_gene: TRBV29-1

CDR3nt: TGTGCCAGCAGTTTTGGACAGGGGGCTGGAGGCTACACCTTC
CDR3aa: CASSFGQGAGGYTF
d_gene: TRBD1
j_gene: TRBJ1-2
abundance: once
v_gene: TRBV6-5

CDR3nt: TGTGCCAGCAGCTTAAAAGGCGGCTCCTACGAGCAGTACTTC
CDR3aa: CASSLKGGSYEQYF
d_gene: .
j_gene: TRBJ2-7
abundance: few
v_gene: TRBV7-6

CDR3nt: TGTGCCAGCCGCGACAGGGCTCCCACAGATACGCAGTATTTT
CDR3aa: CASRDRAPTDTQYF
d_gene: TRBD1
j_gene: TRBJ2-3
abundance: .
v_gene: TRBV28

CDR3nt: TGTGCCAGCAATCCGCTAGCTAGCCCTGAAGCTTTCTTT
CDR3aa: CASNPLASPEAFF
d_gene: .
j_gene: TRBJ1-1
abundance: few
v_gene: TRBV7-9